This T cell receptor beta chain was recorded in a study of shared clonotypes between healthy human individuals. Study observations and caveats: Tissue TCR repertoires likely differ from these blood-only repertoires.

Sequenced by immunoSEQ multiplex PCR; TCRdb stores in-frame clones only, minus some. The sample lists about 2,500,000 clones, 85% to 95% seen once, with about 0.13% in the top ten. This CDR3 is 14 amino acids long. Germline values: CDR1 SGHAT, CDR2 FQNNGV. A word on this clone: Its specificity is not known. At one of its ends the junction is not consistent with the germline gene, which may arise from a read error.

The chain recombines TRBV11-2 with TRBJ1-1; D is possibly TRBD1 (5 bases). This TCR was sampled from a man aged 18 to 35 in good health. The sample consisted of naive CD4+ T cells sorted from blood. Stated subset: CD45RA+ positively selected. CDR3 bases: TGTGCCAGCAGCCTAGACAGAGGAAACACTGAAGCTTTCTTT. Translation gives CASSLDRGNTEAFF.